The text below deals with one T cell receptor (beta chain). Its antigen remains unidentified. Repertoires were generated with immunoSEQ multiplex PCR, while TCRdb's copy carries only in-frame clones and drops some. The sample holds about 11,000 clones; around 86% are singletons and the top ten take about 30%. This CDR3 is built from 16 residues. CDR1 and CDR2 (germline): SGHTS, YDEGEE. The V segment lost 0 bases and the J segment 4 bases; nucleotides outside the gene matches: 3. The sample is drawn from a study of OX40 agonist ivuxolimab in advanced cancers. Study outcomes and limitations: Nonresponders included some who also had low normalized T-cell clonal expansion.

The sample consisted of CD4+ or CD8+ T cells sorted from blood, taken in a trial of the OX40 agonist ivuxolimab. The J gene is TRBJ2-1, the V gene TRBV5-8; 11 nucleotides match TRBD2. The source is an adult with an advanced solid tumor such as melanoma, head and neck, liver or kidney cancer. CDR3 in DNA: TGTGCCAGCAGCTTGGCCGTAGCGGGAGGGTACAATGAGCAGTTCTTC. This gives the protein CASSLAVAGGYNEQFF.